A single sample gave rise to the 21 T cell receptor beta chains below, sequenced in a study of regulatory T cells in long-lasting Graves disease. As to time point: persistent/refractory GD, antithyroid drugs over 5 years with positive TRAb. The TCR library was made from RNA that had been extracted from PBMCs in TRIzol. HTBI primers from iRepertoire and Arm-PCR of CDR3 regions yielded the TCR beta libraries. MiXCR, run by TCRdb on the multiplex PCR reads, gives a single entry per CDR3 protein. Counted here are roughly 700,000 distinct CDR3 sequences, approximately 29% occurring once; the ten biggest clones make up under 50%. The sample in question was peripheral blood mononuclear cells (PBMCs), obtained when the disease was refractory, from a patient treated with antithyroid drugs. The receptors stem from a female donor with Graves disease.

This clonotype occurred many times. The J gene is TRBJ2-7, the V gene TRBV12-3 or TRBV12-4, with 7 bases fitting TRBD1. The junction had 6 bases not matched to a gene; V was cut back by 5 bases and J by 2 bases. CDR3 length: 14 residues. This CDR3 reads CASSRAGTAYEQYF. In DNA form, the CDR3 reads TGTGCCAGCAGTCGCGCCGGGACAGCCTACGAGCAGTACTTC.

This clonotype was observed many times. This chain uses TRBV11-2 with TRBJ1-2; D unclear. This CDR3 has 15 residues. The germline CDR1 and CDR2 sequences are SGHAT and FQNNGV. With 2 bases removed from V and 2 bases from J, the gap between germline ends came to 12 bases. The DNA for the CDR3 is TGTGCCAGCAGCTTAAACAGCGGATTAAACTATGGCTACACCTTC. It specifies CASSLNSGLNYGYTF.

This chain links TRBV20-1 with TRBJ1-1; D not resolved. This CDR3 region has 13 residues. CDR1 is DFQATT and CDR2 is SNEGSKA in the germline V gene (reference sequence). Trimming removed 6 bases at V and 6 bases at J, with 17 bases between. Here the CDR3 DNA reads TGCAGTGCCCCCGATTTCCTGGGTGCTGAAGCTTTCTTT. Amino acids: CSAPDFLGAEAFF.

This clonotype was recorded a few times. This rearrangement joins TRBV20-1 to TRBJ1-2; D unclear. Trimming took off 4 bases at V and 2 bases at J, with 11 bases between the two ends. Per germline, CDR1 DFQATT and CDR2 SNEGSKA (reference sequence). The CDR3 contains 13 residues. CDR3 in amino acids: CSATDQVNYGYTF. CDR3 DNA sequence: TGCAGTGCTACCGACCAAGTCAACTATGGCTACACCTTC.

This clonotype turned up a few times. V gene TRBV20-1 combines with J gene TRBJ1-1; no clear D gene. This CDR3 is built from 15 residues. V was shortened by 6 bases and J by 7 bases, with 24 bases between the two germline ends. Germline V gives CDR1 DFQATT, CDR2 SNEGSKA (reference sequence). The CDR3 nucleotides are TGCAGTGCACAGTCGTGGCAGAATGGAGGAGGTGAAGCTTTCTTT. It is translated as CSAQSWQNGGGEAFF.

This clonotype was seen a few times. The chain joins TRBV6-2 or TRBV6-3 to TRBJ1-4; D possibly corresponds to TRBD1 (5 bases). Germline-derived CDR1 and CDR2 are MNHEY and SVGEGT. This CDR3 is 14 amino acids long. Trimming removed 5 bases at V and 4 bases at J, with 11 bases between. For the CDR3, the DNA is TGTGCCAGCAGTCTTCGACAGAGTAATGAAAAACTGTTTTTT. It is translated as CASSLRQSNEKLFF.

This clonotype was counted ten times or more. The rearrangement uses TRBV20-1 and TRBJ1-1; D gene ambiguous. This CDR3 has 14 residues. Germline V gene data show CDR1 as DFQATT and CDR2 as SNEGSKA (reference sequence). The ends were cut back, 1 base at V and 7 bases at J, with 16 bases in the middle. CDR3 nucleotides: TGCAGTGCTAGAGCTCAGAGAGCCGCGATTGAAGCTTTCTTT. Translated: CSARAQRAAIEAFF.

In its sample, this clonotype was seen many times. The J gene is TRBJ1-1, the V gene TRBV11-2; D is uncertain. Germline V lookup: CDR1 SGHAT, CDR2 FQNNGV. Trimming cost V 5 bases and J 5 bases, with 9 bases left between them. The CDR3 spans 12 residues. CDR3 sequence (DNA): TGTGCCAGCAGCCCCCAAATAACTGAAGCTTTCTTT. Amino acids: CASSPQITEAFF.

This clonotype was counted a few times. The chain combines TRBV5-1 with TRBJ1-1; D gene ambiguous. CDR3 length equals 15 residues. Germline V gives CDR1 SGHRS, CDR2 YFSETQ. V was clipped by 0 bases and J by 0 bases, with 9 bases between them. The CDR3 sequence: CASSLVASMNTEAFF. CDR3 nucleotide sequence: TGCGCCAGCAGCTTGGTGGCCAGCATGAACACTGAAGCTTTCTTT.

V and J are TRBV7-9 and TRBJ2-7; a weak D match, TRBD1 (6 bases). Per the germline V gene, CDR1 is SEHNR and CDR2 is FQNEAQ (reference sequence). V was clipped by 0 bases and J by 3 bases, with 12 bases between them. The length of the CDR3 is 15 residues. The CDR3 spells CASSLASGHLYEQYF. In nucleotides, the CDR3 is TGTGCCAGCAGCTTAGCGTCGGGACACCTCTACGAGCAGTACTTC.

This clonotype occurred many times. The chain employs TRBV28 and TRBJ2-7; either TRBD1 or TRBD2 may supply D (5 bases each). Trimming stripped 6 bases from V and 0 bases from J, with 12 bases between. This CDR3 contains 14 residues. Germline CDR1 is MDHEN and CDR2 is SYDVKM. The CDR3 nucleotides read TGTGCCAGCAGCCTACCAGGGAGCTCCTACGAGCAGTACTTC. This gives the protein CASSLPGSSYEQYF.

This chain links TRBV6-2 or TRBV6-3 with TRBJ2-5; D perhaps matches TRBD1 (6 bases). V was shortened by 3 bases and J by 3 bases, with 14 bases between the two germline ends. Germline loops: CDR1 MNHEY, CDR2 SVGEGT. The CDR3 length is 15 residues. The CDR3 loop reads CASSYEGQGKETQYF. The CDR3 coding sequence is TGTGCCAGCAGTTATGAGGGACAAGGAAAAGAGACCCAGTACTTC.

The CDR3 reads CASSEVSGYTEAFF. The CDR3 DNA follows: TGTGCCAGCAGTGAAGTATCCGGGTACACTGAAGCTTTCTTT. The V and J genes are TRBV6-2 or TRBV6-3 and TRBJ1-1; no reliable D call. V shed 5 bases and J shed 3 bases, with 13 bases lying between them. The CDR3 covers 14 residues. Germline loops: CDR1 MNHEY, CDR2 SVGEGT.

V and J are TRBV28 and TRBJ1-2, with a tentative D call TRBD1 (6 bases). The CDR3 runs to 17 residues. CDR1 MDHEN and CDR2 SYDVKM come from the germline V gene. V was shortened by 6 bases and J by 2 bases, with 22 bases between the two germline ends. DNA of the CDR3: TGTGCCAGCAGCAGGAGCAGGGGCATCCCGACAAACTATGGCTACACCTTC. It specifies CASSRSRGIPTNYGYTF.

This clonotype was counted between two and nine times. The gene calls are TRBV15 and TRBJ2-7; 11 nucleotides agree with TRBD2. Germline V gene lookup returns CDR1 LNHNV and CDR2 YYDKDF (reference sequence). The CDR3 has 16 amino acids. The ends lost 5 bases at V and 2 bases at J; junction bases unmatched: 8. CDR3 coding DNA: TGTGCCACCAGCGGCGAATCGGGACTAGCGGCCTACGAGCAGTACTTC. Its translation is CATSGESGLAAYEQYF.

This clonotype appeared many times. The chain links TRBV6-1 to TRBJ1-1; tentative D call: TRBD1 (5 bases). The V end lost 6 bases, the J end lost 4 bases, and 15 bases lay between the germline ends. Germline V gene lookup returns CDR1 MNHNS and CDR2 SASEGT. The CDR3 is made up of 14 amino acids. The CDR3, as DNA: TGTGCCAGCAGCGACCGGGGCGTTTTCACTGAAGCTTTCTTT. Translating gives CASSDRGVFTEAFF.

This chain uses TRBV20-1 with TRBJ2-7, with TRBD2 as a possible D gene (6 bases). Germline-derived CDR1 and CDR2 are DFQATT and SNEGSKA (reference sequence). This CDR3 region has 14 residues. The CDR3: CSPGGTGDSYEQYF. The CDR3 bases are TGCAGCCCTGGCGGGACTGGGGATTCCTACGAGCAGTACTTC.

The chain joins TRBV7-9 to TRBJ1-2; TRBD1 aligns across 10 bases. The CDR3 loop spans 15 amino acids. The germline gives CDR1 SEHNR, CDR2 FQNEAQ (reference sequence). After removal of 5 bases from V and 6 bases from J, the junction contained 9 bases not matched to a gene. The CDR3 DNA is TGTGCCAGCAGCCCCCTGAACGACAGGGGGCATGGCTACACCTTC. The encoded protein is CASSPLNDRGHGYTF.

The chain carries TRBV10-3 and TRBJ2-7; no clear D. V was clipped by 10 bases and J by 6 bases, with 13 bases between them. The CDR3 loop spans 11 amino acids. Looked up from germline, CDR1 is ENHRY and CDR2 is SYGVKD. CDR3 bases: TGTGCCACAGGACCGTTTCCCGAGCAGTACTTC. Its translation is CATGPFPEQYF.

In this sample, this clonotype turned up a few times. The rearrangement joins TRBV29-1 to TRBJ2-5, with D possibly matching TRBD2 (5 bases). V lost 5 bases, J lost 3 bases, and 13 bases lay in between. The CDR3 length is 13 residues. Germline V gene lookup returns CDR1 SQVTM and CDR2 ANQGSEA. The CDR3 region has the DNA TGCAGCGTTCGGGCTAGCATCGAAGAGACCCAGTACTTC. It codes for CSVRASIEETQYF.

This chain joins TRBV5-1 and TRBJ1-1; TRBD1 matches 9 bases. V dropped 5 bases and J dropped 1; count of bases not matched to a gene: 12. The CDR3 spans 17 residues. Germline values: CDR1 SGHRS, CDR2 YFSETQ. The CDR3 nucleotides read TGCGCCAGCAGACCCTGGGGACAGGGCAGAGGGAACACTGAAGCTTTCTTT. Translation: CASRPWGQGRGNTEAFF.